This record covers a single T cell receptor (beta chain). Its cognate antigen is unknown. The germline V and J ends were trimmed by 7 bases and 7 bases, with 17 bases remaining between them. The CDR3 has 15 residues. CDR1 and CDR2 from the germline V gene are MNHNY and SVGAGI (reference sequence). The data are from a study of T cell responses to AZD1222 COVID-19 vaccine. This table comes from immunoSEQ multiplex PCR, and its TCRdb copy is limited to in-frame clones, with some not included. Altogether 85,000 to 90,000 clones are present, around 88% being singletons, with the ten largest covering 10%. General observations from the study: After the peak T cell response, and only then, were repertoires sampled. There were vaccine-associated CD4 TCRs across spike, dominant at 160-218 and 743-854.

The sample consisted of peripheral blood, taken on day 0 of MenACWY control vaccination. V usage is TRBV6-6 and J usage is TRBJ1-6; D remains unclear. The origin of this receptor is an adult in good health. The CDR3 spells CASTRQEIKNSPLHF. CDR3 in DNA: TGTGCCAGCACTCGCCAGGAAATAAAGAATTCACCCCTCCACTTT.